This T cell receptor (beta chain) is drawn from a study of human T cells and chemical hapten exposure. Time point: patch test 3, about 24 weeks after DPC sensitization. As to treatment: therapeutic diphenylcyclopropenone sensitization with weekly scalp DPC. In this sample, this clonotype turned up a few times. Its specificity is unknown. Trimming left V 6 bases short and J 3 bases short, with 14 bases between. The CDR3 is 14 amino acids. From germline, CDR1 is MNHEY and CDR2 SVGEGT. Each CDR3 protein is one row after TCRdb ran MiXCR on the RACE reads. This sample has around 150,000 distinct CDR3 sequences, with 25% to 35% found just once. The study, taken as a whole, reports: TCRs above 1 in 1000 frequency stayed constant with DPC sensitization.

The sequence was collected from a woman between 18 and 30 years old with alopecia areata. Some clones in this sample may be carry-over from other donors' samples. The specimen comprised whole blood, sampled in connection with sensitization to the hapten diphenylcyclopropenone (DPC). The chain combines TRBV6-2 or TRBV6-3 with TRBJ1-2; no definite D call. The CDR3 loop is CASSPPGRYYGYTF. CDR3 bases: TGTGCCAGCAGCCCACCCGGCAGATACTATGGCTACACCTTC.